The following is a T cell receptor beta chain sequence with its context. The source of the sample is a study of blood T cell repertoires in COVID-19. As for the study in general: Spain, Italy and the United States supplied samples that represented acute and convalescent COVID-19. Sample material is recorded as cDNA or gDNA derived from T cells, B-cell-depleted T cells, or PBMCs.

V lost 4 bases and J lost 0; bases outside the gene matches: 8. The CDR3 sequence is 20 residues long. CDR1 is SGHTA, CDR2 FQGTGA, per germline. Original processing methods: Quantification of nucleated cells was approximated via reference gene primer amplification. This table comes from immunoSEQ multiplex PCR, and its TCRdb copy is limited to in-frame clones, with some not included. The V and J calls and the clone size are those of that table, but D and trimming were determined from the DNA. The sample contains about 110,000 clones, 65% to 85% of which appear only once. The TCR comes from a woman in her sixties or seventies with acute or convalescent COVID-19. The chain employs TRBV7-3 and TRBJ2-2; TRBD2 agrees at 16 bases. Sequencing input: peripheral blood. CDR3 in amino acids: CASSWAPGLAGGTNTGELFF. The CDR3 region has the DNA TGTGCCAGCAGCTGGGCCCCGGGACTAGCGGGAGGGACGAACACCGGGGAGCTGTTTTTT.